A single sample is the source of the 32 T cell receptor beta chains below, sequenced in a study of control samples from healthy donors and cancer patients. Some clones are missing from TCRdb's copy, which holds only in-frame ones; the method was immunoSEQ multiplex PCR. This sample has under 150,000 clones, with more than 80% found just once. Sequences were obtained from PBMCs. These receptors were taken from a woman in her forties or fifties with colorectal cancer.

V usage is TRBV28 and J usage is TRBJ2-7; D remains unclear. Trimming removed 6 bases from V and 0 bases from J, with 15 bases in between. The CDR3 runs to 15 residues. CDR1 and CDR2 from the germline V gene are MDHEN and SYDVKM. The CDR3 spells CASSPVRFASYEQYF. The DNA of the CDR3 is TGTGCCAGCAGCCCGGTGAGGTTCGCCTCCTACGAGCAGTACTTC.

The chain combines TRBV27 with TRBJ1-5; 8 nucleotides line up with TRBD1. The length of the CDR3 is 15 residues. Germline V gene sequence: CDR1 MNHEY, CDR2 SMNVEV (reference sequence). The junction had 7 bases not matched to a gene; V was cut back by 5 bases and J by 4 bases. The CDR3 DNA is TGTGCCAGCAGTGTCCAGGGGGCTCCGAATCAGCCCCAGCATTTT. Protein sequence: CASSVQGAPNQPQHF.

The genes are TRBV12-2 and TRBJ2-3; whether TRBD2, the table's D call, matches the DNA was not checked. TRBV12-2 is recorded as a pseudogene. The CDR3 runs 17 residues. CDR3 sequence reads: CASRLMAREGVADTQYF. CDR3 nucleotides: TGTGCAAGTCGCTTAATGGCGCGGGAGGGGGTGGCAGATACGCAGTATTTT.

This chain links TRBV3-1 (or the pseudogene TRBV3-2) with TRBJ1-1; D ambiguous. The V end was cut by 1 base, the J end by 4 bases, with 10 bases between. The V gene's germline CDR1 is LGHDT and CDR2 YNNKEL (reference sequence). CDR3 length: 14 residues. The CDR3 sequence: CASSQGVQPTEAFF. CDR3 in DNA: TGTGCCAGCAGCCAAGGAGTACAGCCCACTGAAGCTTTCTTT.

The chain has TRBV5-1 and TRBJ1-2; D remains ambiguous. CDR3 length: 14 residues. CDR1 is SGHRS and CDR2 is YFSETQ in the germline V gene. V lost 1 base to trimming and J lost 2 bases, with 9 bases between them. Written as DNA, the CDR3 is TGCGCCAGCAGCTTGAGTCAGCAGAACTATGGCTACACCTTC. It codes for CASSLSQQNYGYTF.

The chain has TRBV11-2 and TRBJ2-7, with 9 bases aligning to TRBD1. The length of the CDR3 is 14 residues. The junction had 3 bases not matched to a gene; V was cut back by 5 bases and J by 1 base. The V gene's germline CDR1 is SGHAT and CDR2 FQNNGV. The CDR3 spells CASSQGQGSYEQYF. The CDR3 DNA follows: TGTGCCAGCAGCCAAGGACAGGGGTCCTACGAGCAGTACTTC.

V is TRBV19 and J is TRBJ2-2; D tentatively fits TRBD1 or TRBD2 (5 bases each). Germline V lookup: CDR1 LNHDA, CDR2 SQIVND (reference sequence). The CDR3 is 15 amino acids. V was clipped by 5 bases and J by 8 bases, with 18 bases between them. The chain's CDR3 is CASSPPGPRMGELFF. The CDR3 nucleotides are TGTGCCAGTAGTCCTCCGGGGCCGAGGATGGGGGAGCTGTTTTTT.

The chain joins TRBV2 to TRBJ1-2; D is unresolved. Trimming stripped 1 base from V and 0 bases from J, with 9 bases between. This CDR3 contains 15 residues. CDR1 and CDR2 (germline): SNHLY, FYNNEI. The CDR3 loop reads CASSEEVVANYGYTF. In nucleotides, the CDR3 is TGTGCCAGCAGTGAAGAGGTGGTTGCTAACTATGGCTACACCTTC.

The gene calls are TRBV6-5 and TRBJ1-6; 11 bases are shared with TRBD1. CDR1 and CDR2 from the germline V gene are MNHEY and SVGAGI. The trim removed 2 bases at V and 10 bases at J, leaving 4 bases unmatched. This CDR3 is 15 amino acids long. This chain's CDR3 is CASSYMGQGVSPLHF. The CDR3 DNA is TGTGCCAGCAGTTACATGGGACAGGGGGTGTCACCCCTCCACTTT.

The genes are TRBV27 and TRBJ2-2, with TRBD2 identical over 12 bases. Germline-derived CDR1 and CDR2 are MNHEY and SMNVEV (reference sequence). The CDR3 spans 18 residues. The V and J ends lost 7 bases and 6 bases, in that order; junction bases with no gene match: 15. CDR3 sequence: CASTFGRTSGIGAGELFF. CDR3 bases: TGTGCCAGCACATTCGGAAGGACTAGCGGGATAGGGGCCGGGGAGCTGTTTTTT.

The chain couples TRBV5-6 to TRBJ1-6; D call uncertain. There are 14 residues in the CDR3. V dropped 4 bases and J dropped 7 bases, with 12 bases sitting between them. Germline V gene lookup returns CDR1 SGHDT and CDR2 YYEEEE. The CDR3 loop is CASSGPGLNSPLHF. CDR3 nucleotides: TGTGCCAGCAGCGGTCCGGGCCTGAATTCACCCCTCCACTTT.

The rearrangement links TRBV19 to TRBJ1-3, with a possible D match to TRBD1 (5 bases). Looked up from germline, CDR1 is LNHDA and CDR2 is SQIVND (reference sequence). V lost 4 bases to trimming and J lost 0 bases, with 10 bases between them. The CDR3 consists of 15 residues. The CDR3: CASSRDSNSGNTIYF. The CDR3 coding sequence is TGTGCCAGTAGTAGGGACTCCAACTCTGGAAACACCATATATTTT. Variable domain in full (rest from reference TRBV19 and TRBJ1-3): DGGITQSPKYLFRKEGQNVTLSCEQNLNHDAMYWYRQDPGQGLRLIYYSQIVNDFQKGDIAEGYSVSREKKESFPLTVTSAQKNPTAFYLCASSRDSNSGNTIYFGEGSWLTVV.

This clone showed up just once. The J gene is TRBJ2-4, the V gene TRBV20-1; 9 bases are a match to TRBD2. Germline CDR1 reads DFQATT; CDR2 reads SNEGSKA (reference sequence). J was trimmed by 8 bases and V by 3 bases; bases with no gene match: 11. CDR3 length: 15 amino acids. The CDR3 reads CSASRPSGEWYIQYF. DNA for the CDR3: TGCAGTGCTAGTCGGCCTAGCGGGGAGTGGTACATTCAGTACTTC.

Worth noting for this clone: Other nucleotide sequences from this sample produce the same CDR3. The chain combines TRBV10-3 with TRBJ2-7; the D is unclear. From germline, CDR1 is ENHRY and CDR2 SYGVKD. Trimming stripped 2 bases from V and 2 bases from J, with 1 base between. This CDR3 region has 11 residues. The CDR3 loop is CAISETYEQYF. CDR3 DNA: TGTGCCATCAGTGAGACCTACGAGCAGTACTTC.

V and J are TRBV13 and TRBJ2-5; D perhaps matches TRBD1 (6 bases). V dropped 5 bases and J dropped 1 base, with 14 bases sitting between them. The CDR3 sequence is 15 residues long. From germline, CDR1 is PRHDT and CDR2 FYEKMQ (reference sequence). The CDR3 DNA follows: TGTGCCAGCAGCCCGGGGCAGGGGCCCCAAGAGACCCAGTACTTC. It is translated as CASSPGQGPQETQYF.

DNA for the CDR3: TGCGCCAGCAGCTCCTCCGGGACAGAATTCTACAATGAGCAGTTCTTC. Its protein product is CASSSSGTEFYNEQFF. V gene TRBV5-1 combines with J gene TRBJ2-1, with 7 bases lining up with TRBD1. The germline V gene encodes CDR1 SGHRS and CDR2 YFSETQ. The length of the CDR3 is 16 residues. With 3 bases clipped from V and 3 bases from J, the junction kept 9 bases outside the gene matches.

For the CDR3, the DNA is TGCGCCAGCAGCTTGGGCGGAGGAAACACCATATATTTT. It specifies CASSLGGGNTIYF. The gene calls are TRBV5-1 and TRBJ1-3; D gene uncertain. The CDR3 has 13 amino acids. CDR1 is SGHRS and CDR2 is YFSETQ in the germline V gene. Trimming cost V 0 bases and J 4 bases, with 5 bases left between them.

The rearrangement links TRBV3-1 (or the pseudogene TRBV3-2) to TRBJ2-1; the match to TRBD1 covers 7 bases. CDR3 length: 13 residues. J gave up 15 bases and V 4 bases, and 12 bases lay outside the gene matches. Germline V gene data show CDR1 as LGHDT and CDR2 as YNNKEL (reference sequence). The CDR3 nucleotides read TGTGCCAGCAGCCCTTATTCAACGGGACAGAGGTTCTTC. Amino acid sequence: CASSPYSTGQRFF.

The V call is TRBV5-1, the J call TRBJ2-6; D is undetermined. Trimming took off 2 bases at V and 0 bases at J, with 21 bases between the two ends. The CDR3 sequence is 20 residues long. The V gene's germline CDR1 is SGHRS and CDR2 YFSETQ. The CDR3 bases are TGCGCCAGCAGCTTAAAAGACGTAAAAAACATAAACTCTGGGGCCAACGTCCTGACTTTC. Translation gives CASSLKDVKNINSGANVLTF.

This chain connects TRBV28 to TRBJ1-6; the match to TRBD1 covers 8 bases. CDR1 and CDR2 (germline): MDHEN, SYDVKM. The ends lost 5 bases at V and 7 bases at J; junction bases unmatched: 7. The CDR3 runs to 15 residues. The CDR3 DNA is TGTGCCAGCAGTGGACAGGGATTGAGCAATTCACCCCTCCACTTT. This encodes CASSGQGLSNSPLHF.

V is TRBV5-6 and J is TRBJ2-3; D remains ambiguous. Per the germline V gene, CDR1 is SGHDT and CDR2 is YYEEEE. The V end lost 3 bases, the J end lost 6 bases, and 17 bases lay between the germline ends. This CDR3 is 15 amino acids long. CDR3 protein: CASSSGPSRLDTQYF. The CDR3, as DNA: TGTGCCAGCAGCTCAGGACCTAGTCGGTTGGATACGCAGTATTTT. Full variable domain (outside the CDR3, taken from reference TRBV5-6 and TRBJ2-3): DAGVTQSPTHLIKTRGQQVTLRCSPKSGHDTVSWYQQALGQGPQFIFQYYEEEERQRGNFPDRFSGHQFPNYSSELNVNALLLGDSALYLCASSSGPSRLDTQYFGPGTRLTVL.

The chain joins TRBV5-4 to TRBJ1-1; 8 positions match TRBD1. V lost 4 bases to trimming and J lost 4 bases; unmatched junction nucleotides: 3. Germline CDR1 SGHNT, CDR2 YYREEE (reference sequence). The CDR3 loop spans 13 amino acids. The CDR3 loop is CASSGGTGTEAFF. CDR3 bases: TGTGCCAGCAGCGGCGGGACAGGCACTGAAGCTTTCTTT. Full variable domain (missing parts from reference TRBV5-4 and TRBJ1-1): ETGVTQSPTHLIKTRGQQVTLRCSSQSGHNTVSWYQQALGQGPQFIFQYYREEENGRGNFPPRFSGLQFPNYSSELNVNALELDDSALYLCASSGGTGTEAFFGQGTRLTVV.

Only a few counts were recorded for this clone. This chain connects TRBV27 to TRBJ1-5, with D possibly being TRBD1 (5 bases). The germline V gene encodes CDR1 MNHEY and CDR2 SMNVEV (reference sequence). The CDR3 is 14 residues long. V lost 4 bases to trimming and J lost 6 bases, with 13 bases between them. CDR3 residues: CASSSPGAGQPQHF. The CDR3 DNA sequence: TGTGCCAGCAGTTCCCCTGGGGCGGGTCAGCCCCAGCATTTT.

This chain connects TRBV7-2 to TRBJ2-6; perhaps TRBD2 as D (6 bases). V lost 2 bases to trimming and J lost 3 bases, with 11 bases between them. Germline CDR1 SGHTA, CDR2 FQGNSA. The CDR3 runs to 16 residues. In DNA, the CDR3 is TGTGCCAGCAGCTTAACCAGCGGGCTTGGGGCCAACGTCCTGACTTTC. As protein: CASSLTSGLGANVLTF.

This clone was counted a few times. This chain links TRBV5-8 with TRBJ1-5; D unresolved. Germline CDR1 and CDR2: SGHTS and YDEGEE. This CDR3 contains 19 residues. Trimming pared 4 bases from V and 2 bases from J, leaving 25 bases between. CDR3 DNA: TGTGCCAGCAGCCACGAGTCAGGTTTTCCCCGAATGGGCAATCAGCCCCAGCATTTT. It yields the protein CASSHESGFPRMGNQPQHF.

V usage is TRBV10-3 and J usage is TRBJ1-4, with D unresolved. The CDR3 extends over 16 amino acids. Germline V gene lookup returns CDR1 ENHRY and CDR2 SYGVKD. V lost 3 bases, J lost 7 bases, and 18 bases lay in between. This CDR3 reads CAISDQDLYLGEKLFF. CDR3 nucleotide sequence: TGTGCCATCAGTGACCAGGACCTCTATCTGGGTGAAAAACTGTTTTTT.

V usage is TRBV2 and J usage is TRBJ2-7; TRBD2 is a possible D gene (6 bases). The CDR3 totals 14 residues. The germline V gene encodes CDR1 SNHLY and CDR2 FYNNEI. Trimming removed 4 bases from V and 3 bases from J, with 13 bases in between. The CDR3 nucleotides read TGTGCCAGCAGTGTGGAGGGGCAACACTACGAGCAGTACTTC. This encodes CASSVEGQHYEQYF.

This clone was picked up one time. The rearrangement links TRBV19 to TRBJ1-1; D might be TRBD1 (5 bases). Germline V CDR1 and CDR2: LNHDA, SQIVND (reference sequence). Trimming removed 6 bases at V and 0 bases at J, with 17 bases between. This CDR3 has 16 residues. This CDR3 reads CASSVAGRLMNTEAFF. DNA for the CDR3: TGTGCCAGTAGCGTCGCAGGGCGCCTGATGAACACTGAAGCTTTCTTT.

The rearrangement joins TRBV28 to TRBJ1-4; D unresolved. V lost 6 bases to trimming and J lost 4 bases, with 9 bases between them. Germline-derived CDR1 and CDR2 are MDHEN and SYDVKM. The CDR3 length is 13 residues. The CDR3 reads CASRLDGNEKLFF. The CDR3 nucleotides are TGTGCCAGCAGATTGGACGGTAATGAAAAACTGTTTTTT. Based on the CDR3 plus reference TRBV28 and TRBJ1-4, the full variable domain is DVKVTQSSRYLVKRTGEKVFLECVQDMDHENMFWYRQDPGLGLRLIYFSYDVKMKEKGDIPEGYSVSREKKERFSLILESASTNQTSMYLCASRLDGNEKLFFGSGTQLSVL.

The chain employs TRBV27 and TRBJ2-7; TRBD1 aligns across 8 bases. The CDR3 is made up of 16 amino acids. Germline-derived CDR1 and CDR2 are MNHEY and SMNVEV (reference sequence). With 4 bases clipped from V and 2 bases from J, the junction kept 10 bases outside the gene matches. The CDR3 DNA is TGTGCCAGCAGTTCCGCCTCGGCAGGGGGCCCCTACGAGCAGTACTTC. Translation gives CASSSASAGGPYEQYF.

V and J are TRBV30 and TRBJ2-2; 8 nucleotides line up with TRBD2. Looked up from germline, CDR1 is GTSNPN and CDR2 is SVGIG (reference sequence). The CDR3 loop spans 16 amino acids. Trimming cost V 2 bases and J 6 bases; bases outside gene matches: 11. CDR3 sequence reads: CAWSHLAGRPAGELFF. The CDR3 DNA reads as TGTGCCTGGAGTCATCTAGCGGGCCGCCCTGCCGGGGAGCTGTTTTTT.

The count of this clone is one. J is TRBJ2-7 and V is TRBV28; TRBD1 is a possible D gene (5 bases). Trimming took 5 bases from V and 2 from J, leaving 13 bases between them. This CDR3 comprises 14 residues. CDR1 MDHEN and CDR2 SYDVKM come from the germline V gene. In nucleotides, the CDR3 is TGTGCCAGCAGTACTCAGGGAAGGGCCTACGAGCAGTACTTC. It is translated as CASSTQGRAYEQYF.